This is a list of T cell receptor beta chains from one sample in a study of graft-versus-host responses after intestinal transplantation. TCRdb's table, derived via immunoSEQ multiplex PCR, lists solely in-frame clones and lacks some. The sample holds about 25,000 clones; around 95% are singletons and the top ten take less than 0.85%. The material was PBMCs, obtained more than 29 days after intestinal transplant. These receptors were obtained from a human patient who received an intestinal transplant, so some T cells may come from the graft donor. Each CDR3 is given with its conserved first and last residue. D genes are given only for firm matches. Expanded clones get a size class; other rows say once, few or many, or leave the size out.

j_call,cdr3_length,v_call,d_call,clone_size,cdr3_aa,cdr3_nt
TRBJ2-6,18,TRBV12-5,TRBD1,-,CASGLVRTGSSGANVLTF,TGTGCTAGTGGTTTGGTAAGGACAGGGAGCTCTGGGGCCAACGTCCTGACTTTC
TRBJ2-1,14,TRBV5-4,TRBD2,-,CASSTGLAGDEQFF,TGTGCCAGCAGCACGGGACTAGCGGGAGATGAGCAGTTCTTC
TRBJ2-5,16,TRBV6-5,-,-,CASSYSYSFLAETQYF,TGCGCCAGCAGTTACTCCTATTCGTTCCTAGCGGAGACCCAGTACTTC
TRBJ2-7,13,TRBV7-9,TRBD1,-,CASSSGQGAEQYF,TGTGCCAGCAGCTCGGGACAGGGGGCCGAGCAGTACTTC
TRBJ2-1,17,TRBV19,TRBD1,-,CASSIVGTGEWNNEQFF,TGTGCCAGTAGTATAGTGGGGACAGGGGAATGGAACAATGAGCAGTTCTTC
TRBJ2-4,15,TRBV15,-,-,CATSRARQHRGIQYF,TGTGCCACCAGCAGAGCTCGGCAGCACCGGGGCATTCAGTACTTC
TRBJ1-2,16,TRBV6-4,-,-,CASSCSTHGKTYGYTF,TGTGCCAGCAGTTGTTCTACACACGGAAAGACCTATGGCTACACCTTC
TRBJ1-5,13,TRBV30,-,-,CAWTVGGNQPQHF,TGTGCCTGGACCGTAGGGGGGAATCAGCCCCAGCATTTT
TRBJ2-7,15,TRBV11-1,-,once,CASSLEGGKSSEQYF,TGTGCCAGCAGCTTGGAGGGCGGGAAGTCTTCCGAGCAGTACTTC
TRBJ2-7,14,TRBV10-1,-,-,CASSPRGSNYEQYF,TGCGCCAGCTCGCCCAGGGGTTCTAACTACGAGCAGTACTTC
TRBJ1-1,16,TRBV4-1,-,-,CASSQKKVFQATEAFF,TGCGCCAGCAGCCAGAAGAAGGTTTTCCAGGCTACTGAAGCTTTCTTT
TRBJ2-2,14,TRBV9,TRBD2,-,CASSAGGNTGELFF,TGTGCCAGCAGCGCGGGGGGGAACACCGGGGAGCTGTTTTTT
TRBJ2-7,15,TRBV15,TRBD2,-,CATSRELAEHHAQYF,TGTGCCACCAGCAGGGAACTAGCGGAACACCACGCGCAGTACTTC
TRBJ2-2,12,TRBV7-6,-,-,CASSLAQGELFF,TGTGCCAGCAGCTTAGCACAGGGGGAGCTGTTTTTT
TRBJ1-2,15,TRBV5-1,-,-,CASSLGERGWDGYTF,TGCGCCAGCAGCTTGGGGGAGCGCGGCTGGGATGGCTACACCTTC
TRBJ1-5,12,TRBV6-6,-,-,CASRHRGQPQHF,TGTGCCAGCAGACACCGAGGGCAGCCCCAGCATTTT
TRBJ2-1,14,TRBV19,TRBD2,-,CASRIAGAPGEQFF,TGTGCCAGTAGGATAGCGGGAGCCCCAGGTGAGCAGTTCTTC
TRBJ1-2,13,TRBV30,TRBD1,-,CAWSDGTGDGYTF,TGTGCCTGGAGCGACGGGACAGGGGATGGCTACACCTTC
TRBJ1-2,13,TRBV2,TRBD1,-,CASSTGGAHGYTF,TGTGCCAGCAGTACAGGGGGCGCTCATGGCTACACCTTC
TRBJ2-3,12,TRBV29-1,-,-,CSAPTGTDTQYF,TGCAGCGCTCCGACAGGCACAGATACGCAGTATTTT
TRBJ1-5,14,TRBV5-4,-,-,CASSLAGNNQPQHF,TGTGCCAGCAGCTTAGCAGGCAACAATCAGCCCCAGCATTTT
TRBJ1-5,17,TRBV5-8,TRBD1,-,CASSEPGGPYSNQPQHF,TGTGCCAGCAGCGAACCAGGGGGCCCATATAGCAATCAGCCCCAGCATTTT
TRBJ1-5,14,TRBV2,TRBD1,-,CASSDRGLNQPQHF,TGTGCCAGCAGTGACAGGGGGCTTAATCAGCCCCAGCATTTT
TRBJ1-1,15,TRBV6-5,TRBD1,-,CASSYVRTGWREAFF,TGTGCCAGCAGTTACGTGCGGACAGGGTGGCGTGAAGCTTTCTTT
TRBJ2-7,12,TRBV4-2,-,-,CASSQGLGEQYF,TGTGCCAGCAGCCAAGGACTAGGCGAGCAGTACTTC
TRBJ1-1,15,TRBV2,-,few,CASSEGVGWNTEAFF,TGTGCCAGCAGTGAAGGGGTAGGTTGGAACACTGAAGCTTTCTTT
TRBJ1-6,14,TRBV2,-,-,CASSGDGYNSPLHF,TGTGCCAGCAGTGGGGACGGCTATAATTCACCCCTCCACTTT
TRBJ1-5,15,TRBV28,-,-,CASSLLPGVGQPQHF,TGTGCCAGCAGTTTATTGCCAGGGGTGGGTCAGCCCCAGCATTTT
TRBJ2-1,12,TRBV7-2,-,-,CASSLPAAPQFF,TGTGCCAGCAGCTTACCGGCGGCTCCACAGTTCTTC
TRBJ2-1,18,TRBV28,-,-,CASSWTVLRSRPYNEQFF,TGTGCCAGCAGTTGGACAGTCCTCCGGAGCAGGCCGTACAATGAGCAGTTCTTC
TRBJ2-7,17,TRBV27,-,once,CASSLSSGGRMSYEQYF,TGTGCCAGCAGTTTGTCAAGTGGTGGACGGATGAGTTACGAGCAGTACTTC
TRBJ2-7,13,TRBV4-1,-,few,CASSQESADEQYF,TGCGCCAGCAGCCAAGAATCGGCGGACGAGCAGTACTTC
TRBJ2-7,15,TRBV7-9,-,-,CASSLGWGLPYEQYF,TGTGCCAGCAGCTTGGGGTGGGGGCTTCCCTACGAGCAGTACTTC
TRBJ2-1,14,TRBV6-4,-,-,CASSDGWGADEQFF,TGTGCCAGCAGTGACGGTTGGGGCGCGGATGAGCAGTTCTTC
TRBJ2-3,15,TRBV5-6,TRBD1,-,CASSSEQGGTDTQYF,TGTGCCAGCAGCTCCGAACAGGGGGGCACAGATACGCAGTATTTT
TRBJ1-5,13,TRBV28,TRBD1,once,CASRDRGGQPQHF,TGTGCCAGCAGAGACAGGGGCGGTCAGCCCCAGCATTTT
TRBJ2-2,18,TRBV15,-,-,CATSRAVRRWGRTGELFF,TGTGCCACCAGCAGAGCCGTCCGCCGCTGGGGGAGAACCGGGGAGCTGTTTTTT
TRBJ2-2,15,TRBV2,-,-,CATLATARNTGELFF,TGTGCCACCTTGGCGACCGCGCGAAACACCGGGGAGCTGTTTTTT